This T cell receptor (beta chain) was profiled in a study of CD8+CD57+ T cells in acquired aplastic anemia. Overall study: An average of 3.2 ug of DNA was obtained from sorted CD4+ and CD8+ cells.

Trimming stripped 2 bases from V and 2 bases from J, with 18 bases between. CDR3 size: 17 residues. Per germline, CDR1 WNHNN and CDR2 SYGVQD (reference sequence). This clonotype has ten or more counts. It was patients with CD8+CD57+ cell expansion by flow cytometry who were chosen for sequencing. Each patient carried a diagnosis of severe acquired aplastic anemia. Untreated patients provided the blood samples, with no therapy given before sampling. For CDR3 and TCR beta VDJ profiling, genomic DNA was the template used. TCRdb reprocessed the reads with MiXCR, giving one entry per CDR3 protein. The repertoire holds 120,000 or so distinct CDR3 sequences, with about 60% as singletons.

This TCR derives from a human donor with aplastic anemia. Sequenced input: sorted CD4+, CD8+, or CD8+CD57+ T cells (not recorded which) from PBMCs. This rearrangement joins TRBV10-1 to TRBJ2-5; weak D call: TRBD1 (6 bases). This CDR3 is CASSERARGKAQETQYF. As DNA, the CDR3 is TGCGCCAGCAGTGAGCGGGCTAGGGGGAAGGCGCAAGAGACCCAGTACTTC.